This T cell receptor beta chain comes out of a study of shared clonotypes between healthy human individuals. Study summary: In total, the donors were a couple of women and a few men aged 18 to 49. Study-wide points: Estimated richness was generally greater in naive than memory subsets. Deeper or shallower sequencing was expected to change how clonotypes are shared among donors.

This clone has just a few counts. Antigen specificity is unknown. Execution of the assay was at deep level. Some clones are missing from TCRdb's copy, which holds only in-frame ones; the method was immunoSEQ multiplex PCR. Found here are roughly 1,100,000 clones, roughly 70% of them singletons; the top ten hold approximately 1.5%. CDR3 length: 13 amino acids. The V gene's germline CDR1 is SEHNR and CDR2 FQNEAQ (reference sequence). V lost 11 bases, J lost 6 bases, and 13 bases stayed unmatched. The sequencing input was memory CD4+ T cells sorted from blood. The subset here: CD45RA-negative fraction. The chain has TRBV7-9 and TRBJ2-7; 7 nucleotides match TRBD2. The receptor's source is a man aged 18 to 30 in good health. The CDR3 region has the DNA TGTGCCTCCTCAAGCGGCGGGAGAGCCGAGCAGTACTTC. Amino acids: CASSSGGRAEQYF.